Below, 25 T cell receptor beta chains from the same sample are listed, as sequenced in a study of blood T cell repertoires in COVID-19. Sequencing was performed with immunoSEQ multiplex PCR; in TCRdb, only in-frame clones are kept and a portion is missing. The table records about 210,000 clones, 88% of them present only once. Sequencing input: peripheral blood. Source of these receptors: a man aged 65-85 years with acute or convalescent COVID-19.

This clone has only a few counts. The J gene is TRBJ1-5, the V gene TRBV19, with D possibly TRBD1 on 5 matching bases. CDR1 and CDR2 (germline): LNHDA, SQIVND (reference sequence). The CDR3 runs 13 residues. The germline V and J ends were trimmed by 7 bases and 11 bases, with 18 bases remaining between them. CDR3 DNA: TGTGCCAGTACCGATGGGGGGAATAAGGCCCAGCATTTT. It translates to CASTDGGNKAQHF.

The table lists this clone with a few counts. The CDR3 spells CASSEGGAPWQYF. In DNA form, the CDR3 reads TGTGCCAGCAGCGAGGGAGGGGCGCCGTGGCAGTACTTC. This chain uses TRBV2 with TRBJ2-7; TRBD2 agrees at 7 bases. The J segment lost 9 bases and the V segment lost 6 bases, leaving 11 bases of the junction unmatched. From germline, CDR1 is SNHLY and CDR2 FYNNEI. The CDR3 totals 13 residues.

The chain combines TRBV27 with TRBJ1-2; D call uncertain. Germline values: CDR1 MNHEY, CDR2 SMNVEV (reference sequence). The V gene lost 1 base and the J gene lost 0 bases, with 9 bases spanning the gap. This CDR3 comprises 15 residues. CDR3: CASSLFAAANYGYTF. CDR3 DNA sequence: TGTGCCAGCAGTTTATTTGCGGCAGCTAACTATGGCTACACCTTC.

The V and J genes are TRBV5-4 and TRBJ2-5; possible D gene TRBD1, 5 bases. This CDR3 is 16 amino acids long. The germline V and J ends were trimmed by 0 bases and 2 bases, with 14 bases remaining between them. In germline, CDR1 is SGHNT, CDR2 YYREEE (reference sequence). DNA of the CDR3: TGTGCCAGCAGCTTGGTAGGACAAAGCCTTCAAGAGACCCAGTACTTC. It is translated as CASSLVGQSLQETQYF. Drawing the rest from reference TRBV5-4 and TRBJ2-5, the complete variable domain is ETGVTQSPTHLIKTRGQQVTLRCSSQSGHNTVSWYQQALGQGPQFIFQYYREEENGRGNFPPRFSGLQFPNYSSELNVNALELDDSALYLCASSLVGQSLQETQYFGPGTRLLVL.

The chain has TRBV25-1 and TRBJ1-6; no clear D. Germline values: CDR1 MGHDK, CDR2 SYGVNS. V lost 6 bases and J 7 bases, leaving 10 bases between the germline ends. CDR3 size: 13 residues. CDR3 bases: TGTGCCAGCAGCCGAGGGAGAAATTCACCCCTCCACTTT. It codes for CASSRGRNSPLHF.

The rearrangement joins TRBV28 to TRBJ1-3; D possibly corresponds to TRBD1 (6 bases). The CDR3 is 16 residues long. V shed 4 bases and J shed 0 bases, with 13 bases lying between them. Germline CDR1 and CDR2: MDHEN and SYDVKM. DNA for the CDR3: TGTGCCAGCAGTTCGCCACGGACAGCCTCTGGAAACACCATATATTTT. Protein product: CASSSPRTASGNTIYF.

The V gene is TRBV7-9, the J gene TRBJ1-1, with D uncertain. Germline values: CDR1 SEHNR, CDR2 FQNEAQ (reference sequence). V was cut by 5 bases and J by 1 base, with 11 bases left in between. There are 14 residues in the CDR3. For the CDR3, the DNA is TGTGCCAGCAGCCCCCGGGATCAGAACACTGAAGCTTTCTTT. It translates to CASSPRDQNTEAFF. Together with reference TRBV7-9 and TRBJ1-1, the CDR3 gives the full variable domain: DTGVSQNPRHKITKRGQNVTFRCDPISEHNRLYWYRQTLGQGPEFLTYFQNEAQLEKSRLLSDRFSAERPKGSFSTLEIQRTEQGDSAMYLCASSPRDQNTEAFFGQGTRLTVV.

The chain employs TRBV6-5 and TRBJ2-7; possibly TRBD2 for D (6 bases). V lost 5 bases and J 3 bases, leaving 17 bases between the germline ends. The CDR3 extends over 15 amino acids. Germline V gene sequence: CDR1 MNHEY, CDR2 SVGAGI. The CDR3 DNA sequence: TGTGCCAGCAGTCCCGCCCAGAGAGCGGGCTACGAGCAGTACTTC. It yields the protein CASSPAQRAGYEQYF.

The gene calls are TRBV7-3 and TRBJ2-1, with D possibly being TRBD1 (5 bases). V lost 5 bases and J lost 8, with 7 bases in between. The length of the CDR3 is 11 residues. Germline CDR1 reads SGHTA; CDR2 reads FQGTGA. The chain's CDR3 is CASSQGDEQFF. DNA of the CDR3: TGTGCCAGCAGCCAGGGCGATGAGCAGTTCTTC.

The rearrangement uses TRBV7-2 and TRBJ2-7; D possibly corresponds to TRBD2 (5 bases). Germline V lookup: CDR1 SGHTA, CDR2 FQGNSA. The CDR3 is 14 residues long. V was shortened by 5 bases and J by 2 bases, with 13 bases between the two germline ends. For the CDR3, the DNA is TGTGCCAGCAGCGTACTACTAGAAACCTACGAGCAGTACTTC. Its translation: CASSVLLETYEQYF.

The chain links TRBV11-3 to TRBJ2-7, with D hard to call. Germline CDR1 SGHNT, CDR2 YENEEA. CDR3 length equals 12 residues. The V and J ends lost 5 bases and 0 bases respectively, with 5 bases between them. The CDR3 spells CASSRGSYEQYF. The CDR3 DNA is TGTGCCAGCAGCAGAGGCTCCTACGAGCAGTACTTC.

The chain has TRBV4-2 and TRBJ2-2, with D possibly TRBD1 on 6 matching bases. The CDR3 extends over 15 amino acids. Germline CDR1 and CDR2: LGHNA and YNFKEQ. The V end lost 3 bases, the J end lost 6 bases, and 14 bases lay between the germline ends. The CDR3 sequence: CASSHRKQGPGELFF. CDR3 bases: TGTGCCAGCAGCCACCGAAAACAGGGCCCCGGGGAGCTGTTTTTT.

CDR3 in amino acids: CASSLVSRGNKPYEQYF. The CDR3 DNA reads TGTGCCAGCAGCTTAGTTTCTCGGGGGAACAAACCCTACGAGCAGTACTTC. The genes are TRBV11-2 and TRBJ2-7, with a tentative D call TRBD2 (6 bases). The CDR3 extends over 17 amino acids. Germline V CDR1 and CDR2: SGHAT, FQNNGV. Between the trimmed V and J ends, which lost 1 base and 2 bases, there was a span of 18 bases. The full variable domain, in which reference TRBV11-2 and TRBJ2-7 provide the parts outside the CDR3, is EAGVAQSPRYKIIEKRQSVAFWCNPISGHATLYWYQQILGQGPKLLIQFQNNGVVDDSQLPKDRFSAERLKGVDSTLKIQPAKLEDSAVYLCASSLVSRGNKPYEQYFGPGTRLTVT.

The chain combines TRBV30 with TRBJ1-4, with D uncertain. The V end lost 4 bases, the J end lost 1 base, and 13 bases lay between the germline ends. The CDR3 loop spans 15 amino acids. Germline V gene sequence: CDR1 GTSNPN, CDR2 SVGIG (reference sequence). CDR3 in DNA: TGTGCCTGGAAATTAGGAGACCGAACTAATGAAAAACTGTTTTTT. This translates into CAWKLGDRTNEKLFF.

Comment on this clone: Other DNA variants within this sample encode the same CDR3. The V call is TRBV3-1 (or the pseudogene TRBV3-2), the J call TRBJ2-1; D is perhaps TRBD2 (6 bases). The CDR3 consists of 14 residues. The germline V gene encodes CDR1 LGHDT and CDR2 YNNKEL (reference sequence). The germline V and J ends were trimmed by 3 bases and 5 bases, with 11 bases remaining between them. The CDR3 here is CASSQGGTNNEQFF. CDR3 coding DNA: TGTGCCAGCAGCCAGGGCGGGACCAACAATGAGCAGTTCTTC.

The rearrangement joins TRBV19 to TRBJ2-2; 8 bases are shared with TRBD2. The germline V gene has CDR1 LNHDA and CDR2 SQIVND (reference sequence). There are 14 residues in the CDR3. V trimming: 10 bases; J trimming: 7 bases; junction bases outside the gene matches: 11. CDR3 region: CATSREAGIGELFF. The CDR3 nucleotides read TGTGCCACCTCGCGGGAGGCGGGGATCGGGGAGCTGTTTTTT.

The chain recombines TRBV3-1 (or the pseudogene TRBV3-2) with TRBJ2-2, with D unresolved. Germline CDR1 and CDR2: LGHDT and YNNKEL (reference sequence). This CDR3 is 14 amino acids long. Trimming shortened V by 5 bases and J by 2 bases, and 9 bases separated the two germline ends. CDR3 protein: CASSSGPNTGELFF. In DNA, the CDR3 is TGTGCCAGCAGCTCCGGTCCCAACACCGGGGAGCTGTTTTTT.

This clone was observed a single time. The chain has TRBV18 and TRBJ2-4, with a possible D match to TRBD2 (5 bases). The ends were cut back, 6 bases at V and 0 bases at J, with 6 bases in the middle. Germline CDR1 is KGHSH and CDR2 is LQKENI. The CDR3 consists of 13 residues. The CDR3 is CASSAGAKNIQYF. The CDR3 coding sequence is TGTGCCAGCTCTGCGGGAGCCAAAAACATTCAGTACTTC.

The rearrangement uses TRBV19 and TRBJ2-7; 8 bases are shared with TRBD2. V lost 3 bases to trimming and J lost 4 bases; unmatched junction nucleotides: 2. The germline CDR1 and CDR2 sequences are LNHDA and SQIVND (reference sequence). CDR3 length: 13 amino acids. The CDR3 nucleotides are TGTGCCAGTAGTATGCGGGGGGTTTACGAGCAGTACTTC. Translation: CASSMRGVYEQYF.

This clone occurred once. The rearrangement links TRBV20-1 to TRBJ1-2; 10 bases fit TRBD1. V shed 3 bases, J shed 4 bases, and the junction held 5 bases outside the gene matches. CDR3 size: 14 residues. Germline assignment: CDR1 DFQATT and CDR2 SNEGSKA (reference sequence). The CDR3 reads CSASQDRGGYGYTF. In DNA, the CDR3 is TGCAGTGCTAGTCAGGACAGGGGGGGCTATGGCTACACCTTC.

This chain joins TRBV5-1 and TRBJ2-5; maybe TRBD1 (5 bases). The CDR3 has 14 amino acids. Per the germline V gene, CDR1 is SGHRS and CDR2 is YFSETQ. V gave up 4 bases and J gave up 5 bases, with 15 bases separating them. The CDR3 DNA follows: TGCGCCAGCAGCCCCCAGGGTATGCGGGAGACCCAGTACTTC. It specifies CASSPQGMRETQYF. Full variable domain (missing parts from reference TRBV5-1 and TRBJ2-5): KAGVTQTPRYLIKTRGQQVTLSCSPISGHRSVSWYQQTPGQGLQFLFEYFSETQRNKGNFPGRFSGRQFSNSRSEMNVSTLELGDSALYLCASSPQGMRETQYFGPGTRLLVL.

The V gene is TRBV7-8, the J gene TRBJ1-2; weak D call: TRBD1 (5 bases). Deletions cut 1 base from V and 2 bases from J, with 14 bases between. CDR3 size: 16 residues. Per germline, CDR1 SGHVS and CDR2 FQNEAQ. DNA for the CDR3: TGTGCCAGCAGCTTAGTCGGGGGGACTGGGAACTATGGCTACACCTTC. Its protein is CASSLVGGTGNYGYTF.

The chain combines TRBV10-3 with TRBJ2-3; no clear D gene. Germline assignment: CDR1 ENHRY and CDR2 SYGVKD. Trimming pared 4 bases from V and 1 base from J, leaving 12 bases between. The CDR3 runs to 15 residues. The CDR3 protein is CAISVSDFRTDTQYF. As DNA, the CDR3 is TGTGCCATCAGTGTCTCTGACTTTCGCACAGATACGCAGTATTTT.

This chain joins TRBV7-2 and TRBJ2-3; D gene uncertain. V lost 5 bases, J lost 7 bases, and 7 bases lay in between. Germline V gene sequence: CDR1 SGHTA, CDR2 FQGNSA. The CDR3 extends over 11 amino acids. CDR3 sequence: CASSPSYTQYF. CDR3 bases: TGTGCCAGCAGCCCGAGTTATACGCAGTATTTT.

This clone has more than one count but fewer than ten. The chain carries TRBV12-5 and TRBJ2-3; 8 bases line up with TRBD2. The CDR3 has 15 residues. Losses at the gene ends were 2 bases for V and 5 bases for J; bases not matched to a gene: 6. The germline gives CDR1 LGHNT, CDR2 FRNRAP. Here the CDR3 reads CASGLNGRAGDTQYF. In DNA, the CDR3 is TGTGCTAGTGGTTTGAACGGGAGGGCAGGAGATACGCAGTATTTT.